The 5 T cell receptor beta chains below all came from one sample that was sequenced in a study of blood T cell repertoires in COVID-19. Using immunoSEQ multiplex PCR, the repertoire was profiled, and TCRdb retains in-frame clones only, with some absent. There are 400,000 to 450,000 clones in the sample; roughly 90% occur only once, and 0.8% to 1% lies in the top ten. The sample was peripheral blood. The receptors originated from a man aged 18 to 30 with COVID-19, enrolled during active disease.

The CDR3 DNA reads TGTGCCAGCAGCCGACTTTTGGCGGGAGTCGGTAATGAGCAGTTCTTC. Encoded protein: CASSRLLAGVGNEQFF. The chain combines TRBV11-1 with TRBJ2-1; 7 bases agree with TRBD2. V was clipped by 5 bases and J by 7 bases; unmatched bases: 14. The CDR3 extends over 16 amino acids. The germline V gene has CDR1 SGHAT and CDR2 FQDESV (reference sequence). Together with reference TRBV11-1 and TRBJ2-1, the CDR3 gives the full variable domain: EAEVAQSPRYKITEKSQAVAFWCDPISGHATLYWYRQILGQGPELLVQFQDESVVDDSQLPKDRFSAERLKGVDSTLKIQPAELGDSAMYLCASSRLLAGVGNEQFFGPGTRLTVL.

The V and J genes are TRBV9 and TRBJ2-3, with TRBD2 matching 9 bases. This CDR3 region has 17 residues. After removal of 0 bases from V and 1 base from J, the junction contained 6 bases not matched to a gene. Germline V gene sequence: CDR1 SGDLS, CDR2 YYNGEE. This CDR3 reads CASSVGLAGPRTDTQYF. DNA of the CDR3: TGTGCCAGCAGCGTAGGGCTAGCGGGGCCCCGCACAGATACGCAGTATTTT.

The rearrangement links TRBV11-3 to TRBJ2-1; maybe TRBD2 (5 bases). The CDR3 loop spans 14 amino acids. Germline V gives CDR1 SGHNT, CDR2 YENEEA. The V end was cut by 0 bases, the J end by 9 bases, with 12 bases between. CDR3 nucleotide sequence: TGTGCCAGCAGCTTAGAAGAGAGGGAGCGTGAGCAGTTCTTC. The encoded protein is CASSLEEREREQFF.

The CDR3 protein is CASSLALAGPSYEQYF. CDR3 DNA: TGTGCCAGCAGCTTGGCCCTAGCGGGCCCTTCCTACGAGCAGTACTTC. V usage is TRBV5-6 and J usage is TRBJ2-7; 8 nucleotides align to TRBD2. The germline V gene encodes CDR1 SGHDT and CDR2 YYEEEE. The CDR3 extends over 16 amino acids. Trimming cost V 0 bases and J 1 base; bases outside gene matches: 6.

This clone was recorded only once. J is TRBJ1-5 and V is TRBV27, with a possible D match to TRBD1 (5 bases). Trimming stripped 5 bases from V and 0 bases from J, with 14 bases between. Germline V gene sequence: CDR1 MNHEY, CDR2 SMNVEV (reference sequence). This CDR3 is built from 16 residues. CDR3: CASSPQFRDSNQPQHF. The CDR3, as DNA: TGTGCCAGCAGTCCACAATTCAGGGATAGCAATCAGCCCCAGCATTTT.